These T cell receptor beta chains were read from a single sample in a study of response to subunit inactivated influenza vaccine. TCRdb recomputed calls from the RT-PCR reads with MiXCR, one row per CDR3 protein. The table records approximately 500,000 distinct CDR3 sequences, 13% of them present only once. This specimen was PBMCs from blood, taken about 40 days after vaccination. The receptors shown here come from a man between 45 and 60 years old who received an inactivated influenza vaccine. CDR3s include the opening cysteine and the closing phenylalanine or tryptophan. D genes are given only for firm matches. Only some rows state a clone size, as once, few, many or a class for expanded clones.

J	V	length	D	size	DNA	CDR3
TRBJ2-5	TRBV20-1	13	TRBD2	few	TGCAGTGAGAGCGGGGGGGCTGGAGAGACCCAGTACTTC	CSESGGAGETQYF
TRBJ2-7	TRBV12-3/TRBV12-4	14	.	many	TGTGCCAGCAGTTTCCAGGCCTCTCTAGACGAGCAGTACTTC	CASSFQASLDEQYF
TRBJ2-7	TRBV7-8	17	TRBD1	.	TGTGCCAGCAGACCAACCGGTGGGGCAGGGGGCGGGAACGAGCAGTACTTC	CASRPTGGAGGGNEQYF
TRBJ2-1	TRBV20-1	14	TRBD2	few	TGCAGTGCTAAAACTAGCGGGGGGGCGAATGAGCAGTTCTTC	CSAKTSGGANEQFF
TRBJ1-5	TRBV6-2/TRBV6-3	12	TRBD1	.	TGTGCCAGCGCGACAGGGCCCCAGCCCCAGCATTTT	CASATGPQPQHF
TRBJ2-7	TRBV7-8	16	.	.	TGTGCCAGCAGCCCCAACCTAGTCCCAGGTGTCTACGAGCAGTACTTC	CASSPNLVPGVYEQYF
TRBJ2-7	TRBV29-1	12	.	many	TGCAGCGTGGGGGGCGGGACACTAAATCAGTACTTC	CSVGGGTLNQYF
TRBJ1-2	TRBV2	17	TRBD1	few	TGTGCCAGCAGTAAGGACAGGTCGAGAATAGGGGGGGCACCACGCACCTTC	CASSKDRSRIGGAPRTF
TRBJ2-5	TRBV7-9	15	TRBD2	.	TGTGCCAGCAGCTCATGGGAGGGTCTCCAAGAGACCCAGTACTTC	CASSSWEGLQETQYF
TRBJ1-5	TRBV12-3/TRBV12-4	14	.	many	TGTGCCAGCAGTCCCACAGGGTCGGACCAGCCCCAGCATTTT	CASSPTGSDQPQHF
TRBJ2-7	TRBV7-2	13	.	many	TGTGCCAGCAGCCCCGGGCCCCATAGAGAGCAGTACTTC	CASSPGPHREQYF
TRBJ1-3	TRBV11-2	14	.	few	TGTGCCAGCAGCCTAGACGCGCATGGAAACACCATATATTTT	CASSLDAHGNTIYF
TRBJ2-3	TRBV6-5	16	TRBD2	few	TGTGCCAGCAGGGATAGCGGGGGTGCGCCTTCGCATACGCAGTATTTT	CASRDSGGAPSHTQYF
TRBJ1-4	TRBV7-9	14	TRBD1	.	TGTGCCAGCAGCTGGGGGACAGGGGATGAAAAACTGTTTTTT	CASSWGTGDEKLFF
TRBJ1-2	TRBV28	13	.	few	TGTGCCAGCAGCTCTCAGGACCTCTATGGCTACACCTTC	CASSSQDLYGYTF
TRBJ2-2	TRBV4-1	14	.	few	TGCGCCAGCACATACTACGCTGGGGCCGGGGAGCTGTTTTTT	CASTYYAGAGELFF
TRBJ1-2	TRBV20-1	13	.	.	TGCAGTGCTAGAAGGCAGGACCACTATGGCTACACCTTC	CSARRQDHYGYTF
TRBJ2-1	TRBV24-1	15	TRBD2	.	TGTGCCACCAGTGATTCTAGCGGTCCCCAAAATGAGCAGTTCTTC	CATSDSSGPQNEQFF
TRBJ2-2	TRBV12-3/TRBV12-4	13	.	few	TGTGCCAGCAGTCCCCACGTCACCGGGGAGCTGTTTTTT	CASSPHVTGELFF
TRBJ2-7	TRBV30	11	.	few	TGTGCCTGGGCCAGGGACTACGAGCAGTACTTC	CAWARDYEQYF
TRBJ2-3	TRBV29-1	15	.	many	TGCAGCGTTGATCGGTATGGGAATGTGAAAGATACGCAGTATTTT	CSVDRYGNVKDTQYF
TRBJ2-2	TRBV4-2	15	.	.	TGTGCCAGCAGCCAAGTTCTCACTGGCCCCGGCGAGCTGTTTTTT	CASSQVLTGPGELFF
TRBJ1-5	TRBV11-1	14	TRBD1	.	TGTGCCAGCAGCCAAGCAGGGGGCGGCCAGCCCCAGCATTTT	CASSQAGGGQPQHF
TRBJ1-2	TRBV4-3	13	TRBD1	many	TGCGCCAGCAGCCAAGACAGGGGGGGAGGCTACACCTTC	CASSQDRGGGYTF
TRBJ1-1	TRBV12-3/TRBV12-4	14	.	few	TGTGCCAGCAGTTTCAGGGTTTCGAACACTGAAGCTTTCTTT	CASSFRVSNTEAFF
TRBJ2-7	TRBV3-1	15	.	.	TGTGCCAGCAGCCAAGGTTCAGGGCACTCGTACGAGCAGTACTTC	CASSQGSGHSYEQYF
TRBJ1-3	TRBV5-5	16	.	.	TGTGCCAGCAGCGGTTCGGGACAAATCTCTGGAAACACCATATATTTT	CASSGSGQISGNTIYF
TRBJ1-1	TRBV12-3/TRBV12-4	14	.	few	TGTGCCAGCAGATTCTCCCAGATCAACACTGAAGCTTTCTTT	CASRFSQINTEAFF
TRBJ1-5	TRBV12-3/TRBV12-4	15	.	few	TGTGCCAGCAGTTTAGCCCTGGGGAGCAATCAGCCCCAGCATTTT	CASSLALGSNQPQHF
TRBJ1-1	TRBV13	17	.	few	TGTGCCAGCAGCTTAATACGAGGAAGCCTTGGGAACACTGAAGCTTTCTTT	CASSLIRGSLGNTEAFF
TRBJ2-2	TRBV5-1	15	TRBD1	.	TGCGCCAGCAGCTCCCTTGCAGGGGGTGGCGGGGAGCTGTTTTTT	CASSSLAGGGGELFF
TRBJ2-7	TRBV28	15	TRBD1	few	TGTGCCAGCAGCCCCTTTGGGACAGGGTCGGACGAGCAGTACTTC	CASSPFGTGSDEQYF
TRBJ1-5	TRBV12-3/TRBV12-4	16	.	many	TGTGCCAGCAGTTTGGGCCGCTACAATAGCAATCAGCCCCAGCATTTT	CASSLGRYNSNQPQHF
TRBJ1-2	TRBV29-1	12	.	.	TGCAGCGTCGCGGACAACGACTATGGCTACACCTTC	CSVADNDYGYTF
TRBJ2-1	TRBV29-1	13	TRBD2	many	TGCAGCGCAGAGAGCCTAGCGGGGAATGAGCAGTTCTTC	CSAESLAGNEQFF
TRBJ2-1	TRBV11-3	15	.	.	TGTGCCAGCAGCTTAGACAGTGACTCCTACAATGAGCAGTTCTTC	CASSLDSDSYNEQFF
TRBJ2-5	TRBV24-1	15	TRBD1	.	TGTGCCACCAGTGATCTTCGGGACAGGGACGAGACCCAGTACTTC	CATSDLRDRDETQYF
TRBJ2-2	TRBV7-3	14	TRBD2	.	TGTGCCAGCAGCCCAACTAGCGGGCGGGGGGAGCTGTTTTTT	CASSPTSGRGELFF
TRBJ2-7	TRBV12-3/TRBV12-4	13	TRBD1	few	TGTGCCAGCAGTCCGACAGGGACCTCCGAGCAGTACTTC	CASSPTGTSEQYF
TRBJ2-1	TRBV12-3/TRBV12-4	17	TRBD1	few	TGTGCCAGCGATTCCGGGACAGGGTCGCGGCCTAACAATGAGCAGTTCTTC	CASDSGTGSRPNNEQFF
TRBJ2-3	TRBV20-1	15	TRBD2	few	TGCAGTGCTTCATCAAGCGGGACTAGCACAGATACGCAGTATTTT	CSASSSGTSTDTQYF
TRBJ2-1	TRBV4-3	14	TRBD2	.	TGCGCCAGCAGCGTAGCGGGATCGTACAATGAGCAGTTCTTC	CASSVAGSYNEQFF
TRBJ2-7	TRBV7-9	13	.	many	TGTGCCAGCAGCTATGCACGCTCCTACGAGCAGTACTTC	CASSYARSYEQYF
TRBJ1-4	TRBV3-1	14	.	.	TGTGCCAGCAGCCAAGAGGACAGTATCGGAAAACTGTTTTTT	CASSQEDSIGKLFF
TRBJ2-1	TRBV13	17	.	few	TGTGCCAGCAGCCAGACTCTCATACCCCGTTCTGGCAATGAGCAGTTCTTC	CASSQTLIPRSGNEQFF
TRBJ2-7	TRBV7-2	16	.	many	TGTGCCAGCAGCTCAAAACAGGGAGGGGAAGACTACGAGCAGTACTTC	CASSSKQGGEDYEQYF
TRBJ2-3	TRBV4-2	18	.	many	TGTGCCAGCAGCCCAGGGGTGGAGGGGCCACGACTCACAGATACGCAGTATTTT	CASSPGVEGPRLTDTQYF
TRBJ1-2	TRBV14	17	TRBD1	few	TGTGCCAGCAGCCCGGGGACAGGGGGCTCCCATCGTGGAGGCTACACCTTC	CASSPGTGGSHRGGYTF
TRBJ2-5	TRBV7-9	15	.	.	TGTGCCAGCAGCTTAGCGCTGGGGTTAGGAGAGACCCAGTACTTC	CASSLALGLGETQYF
TRBJ2-7	TRBV20-1	13	TRBD2	.	TGCAGTGCTAGTTTACTAGCGAAAGGGGAGCAGTACTTC	CSASLLAKGEQYF
TRBJ2-3	TRBV29-1	14	.	many	TGCAGCGTTGAAGTCCTAGCGTTGGCAGATACGCAGTATTTT	CSVEVLALADTQYF
TRBJ2-7	TRBV6-1	14	TRBD1	.	TGTGCCAGCAGGATGGACAGGGTACGGGGCGAGCAGTACTTC	CASRMDRVRGEQYF
TRBJ2-7	TRBV20-1	12	.	many	TGCAGTGCTAAGACCAGGGGACGTGAGCAGTACTTC	CSAKTRGREQYF
TRBJ2-1	TRBV20-1	15	TRBD2	.	TGCAGTGCTCCCTCCAAAACGGGAGGGTACAATGAGCAGTTCTTC	CSAPSKTGGYNEQFF
TRBJ2-1	TRBV29-1	14	.	.	TGCAGCGTTACACTAGTAAAATCCTACAATGAGCAGTTCTTC	CSVTLVKSYNEQFF